These 10 T cell receptor beta chains originate from one sample sequenced in a study of molecular identifiers for immune sequencing clone quantification. TCRdb re-called the PCR reads with MiXCR, one entry per CDR3 protein. The table records hundreds of thousands of distinct CDR3 sequences, around 25% of them present only once. The sequenced sample consisted of naive CD8+ T cells from blood, with Jurkat cell RNA spiked in. Subset defined: FACS-sorted CD8+CD4-CCR7+CD45RA+ naive T cells. These receptor sequences come from a human donor in good health. Some libraries in this study had Jurkat cell RNA spiked in.

This clonotype has a count of ten or more. The chain joins TRBV27 to TRBJ1-1, with D unclear. Germline-derived CDR1 and CDR2 are MNHEY and SMNVEV (reference sequence). V lost 2 bases to trimming and J lost 0 bases, with 7 bases between them. The CDR3 has 14 residues. The CDR3 reads CASSLHIMNTEAFF. Written as DNA, the CDR3 is TGTGCCAGCAGTTTACACATCATGAACACTGAAGCTTTCTTT.

This clonotype occurred many times. The rearrangement uses TRBV7-9 and TRBJ2-7, with TRBD2 as a possible D gene (6 bases). CDR1 SEHNR and CDR2 FQNEAQ come from the germline V gene (reference sequence). The V gene lost 5 bases and the J gene lost 6 bases, with 11 bases spanning the gap. The CDR3 runs 12 residues. This CDR3 reads CASSPGGIEQYF. Here the CDR3 DNA reads TGTGCCAGCAGCCCTGGGGGGATCGAGCAGTACTTC. Full variable domain (missing parts from reference TRBV7-9 and TRBJ2-7): DTGVSQNPRHKITKRGQNVTFRCDPISEHNRLYWYRQTLGQGPEFLTYFQNEAQLEKSRLLSDRFSAERPKGSFSTLEIQRTEQGDSAMYLCASSPGGIEQYFGPGTRLTVT.

Comments on this clonotype: This clone may be a read error of a much larger clone one base away. The J gene is TRBJ2-7, the V gene TRBV5-6; D ambiguous. The germline CDR1 and CDR2 sequences are SGHDT and YYEEEE. This CDR3 contains 14 residues. The CDR3 nucleotides read TGTGCCAGCAGCTTGGGCAGAAAACCCTACGGGCAGTACTTC. It yields the protein CASSLGRKPYGQYF.

There are many counts of this clonotype. This chain uses TRBV20-1 with TRBJ2-2; the D is unclear. This CDR3 is built from 12 residues. The V end was cut by 5 bases, the J end by 3 bases, with 7 bases between. CDR1 is DFQATT, CDR2 SNEGSKA, per germline (reference sequence). The CDR3 DNA sequence: TGCAGTGCTTTTTCAGACACCGGGGAGCTGTTTTTT. Protein: CSAFSDTGELFF.

The CDR3, as DNA: TGTGCCAGCAGCTTGGGGGGCCCGGTGACGATGAACACTGAAGCTTTCTTT. Its translation is CASSLGGPVTMNTEAFF. The chain has TRBV13 and TRBJ1-1; D may be TRBD1 (6 bases). Trimming took 3 bases from V and 0 from J, leaving 17 bases between them. The CDR3 is 17 residues long. CDR1 is PRHDT and CDR2 is FYEKMQ in the germline V gene (reference sequence).

The J gene is TRBJ2-3, the V gene TRBV6-5, with 7 bases fitting TRBD1. Germline V gene data show CDR1 as MNHEY and CDR2 as SVGAGI. CDR3 length equals 14 residues. Trimming took 8 bases from V and 1 from J; bases not matched to a gene: 6. CDR3 region: CASGPGQGTDTQYF. As DNA, the CDR3 is TGTGCCAGCGGTCCTGGACAGGGCACAGATACGCAGTATTTT.

V gene TRBV9 combines with J gene TRBJ2-5; 8 bases align to TRBD1. With V trimmed by 3 bases and J by 5 bases, 6 bases remained unmatched. Germline assignment: CDR1 SGDLS and CDR2 YYNGEE. CDR3 length: 14 residues. CDR3: CASSGAGGWETQYF. The CDR3 nucleotides read TGTGCCAGCAGCGGAGCAGGGGGCTGGGAGACCCAGTACTTC.

This clonotype was detected ten times or more. CDR3 sequence reads: CASSLVENYEQYF. The CDR3 DNA is TGTGCCAGCAGCTTAGTCGAGAACTACGAGCAGTACTTC. The chain links TRBV7-9 to TRBJ2-7; no clear D. The CDR3 length is 13 residues. With 1 base removed from V and 3 bases from J, the gap between germline ends came to 7 bases. Per the germline V gene, CDR1 is SEHNR and CDR2 is FQNEAQ (reference sequence).

This clonotype has more than one count but fewer than ten. The J gene is TRBJ2-3, the V gene TRBV27, with a tentative D call TRBD2 (5 bases). The ends were cut back, 2 bases at V and 4 bases at J, with 13 bases in the middle. Germline V gene sequence: CDR1 MNHEY, CDR2 SMNVEV (reference sequence). There are 15 residues in the CDR3. The CDR3 protein is CASSLTGTPPDTQYF. CDR3 DNA: TGTGCCAGCAGTTTAACGGGAACCCCTCCAGATACGCAGTATTTT.

Note on this clonotype: This clone may be a read error of a much larger clone one base away. The chain is built from TRBV14 and TRBJ2-3; TRBD2 is a possible D gene (5 bases). The germline gives CDR1 SGHDN, CDR2 FVKESK. The CDR3 totals 15 residues. CDR3 sequence reads: CTSSQDVSGTDTQYF. The CDR3 nucleotides are TGTACCAGCAGCCAAGATGTTAGCGGCACAGATACGCAGTATTTT.